This passage covers 17 T cell receptor beta chains from one sample sequenced in a study of CD8 T cells in ankylosing spondylitis. Study-wide results and limits: Ankylosing spondylitis blood seemed to carry a telltale TCR beta motif made of several highly homologous variants.

Antigens of these TCRs are unknown. TCRdb analysed the 5' RACE reads with MiXCR anew, one entry per CDR3 protein. The data hold approximately 400,000 distinct CDR3 sequences, with approximately 17% observed a single time. Sequencing used blood, either unsorted or a sorted T cell fraction (not recorded which). Receptors were obtained from a male donor with ankylosing spondylitis.

This clonotype was detected many times. J is TRBJ2-2 and V is TRBV12-3 or TRBV12-4; 8 nucleotides line up with TRBD1. CDR3 length: 14 amino acids. V was clipped by 5 bases and J by 5 bases; unmatched bases: 4. The CDR3 loop is CASSPRQGTGELFF. DNA for the CDR3: TGTGCCAGCAGTCCACGACAGGGGACCGGGGAGCTGTTTTTT.

The J gene is TRBJ2-5, the V gene TRBV20-1, with TRBD2 identical over 11 bases. Germline values: CDR1 DFQATT, CDR2 SNEGSKA (reference sequence). V dropped 3 bases and J dropped 5; count of bases not matched to a gene: 5. This CDR3 has 14 amino acids. CDR3 DNA: TGCAGTGCTAGTTTAGCGGGAGGGCCTGAGACCCAGTACTTC. The encoded protein is CSASLAGGPETQYF.

This clonotype has a handful of counts. The rearrangement joins TRBV7-9 to TRBJ2-5; TRBD1 is a possible D gene (6 bases). From germline, CDR1 is SEHNR and CDR2 FQNEAQ (reference sequence). V was trimmed by 1 base and J by 4 bases, leaving 10 bases between them. The CDR3 runs 14 residues. The CDR3, as DNA: TGTGCCAGCAGCTTAGATGCAGGGGCAGAGACCCAGTACTTC. Translating it yields CASSLDAGAETQYF.

The table lists this clonotype with a few counts. The rearrangement uses TRBV2 and TRBJ1-4; D might be TRBD1 (6 bases). The CDR3 length is 14 residues. The V gene's germline CDR1 is SNHLY and CDR2 FYNNEI. V was shortened by 7 bases and J by 3 bases, with 12 bases between the two germline ends. CDR3 DNA: TGTGCCAGCAAGGACAGTTCTCCTAATGAAAAACTGTTTTTT. Its protein is CASKDSSPNEKLFF. Based on the CDR3 plus reference TRBV2 and TRBJ1-4, the full variable domain is EPEVTQTPSHQVTQMGQEVILRCVPISNHLYFYWYRQILGQKVEFLVSFYNNEISEKSEIFDDQFSVERPDGSNFTLKIRSTKLEDSAMYFCASKDSSPNEKLFFGSGTQLSVL.

The chain couples TRBV6-5 to TRBJ2-3; 11 bases map to TRBD2. The CDR3 length is 16 residues. V shed 0 bases and J 5 bases; nucleotides not matched to a gene: 4. The germline V gene has CDR1 MNHEY and CDR2 SVGAGI. The CDR3 bases are TGTGCCAGCAGTTACTCGATACTAGCGGGGGTAGATACGCAGTATTTT. Amino acid sequence: CASSYSILAGVDTQYF.

The chain employs TRBV2 and TRBJ2-5; the D gene is possibly TRBD1 (5 bases). This CDR3 contains 13 residues. Trimming shortened V by 6 bases and J by 3 bases, and 11 bases separated the two germline ends. Germline assignment: CDR1 SNHLY and CDR2 FYNNEI. The CDR3 sequence: CASSPQVKETQYF. DNA of the CDR3: TGTGCCAGCAGCCCACAGGTCAAAGAGACCCAGTACTTC.

This clonotype has only a few counts. V and J are TRBV12-3 or TRBV12-4 and TRBJ2-6; TRBD2 aligns across 10 bases. The CDR3 is 18 amino acids. The V segment lost 6 bases and the J segment 0 bases; nucleotides outside the gene matches: 8. CDR3 amino acids: CASSETSGRLSGANVLTF. CDR3 coding DNA: TGTGCCAGCAGCGAGACTAGCGGGCGTCTCTCTGGGGCCAACGTCCTGACTTTC.

The chain couples TRBV6-2 or TRBV6-3 to TRBJ2-6; the match to TRBD1 covers 10 bases. V was clipped by 7 bases and J by 2 bases; unmatched bases: 2. CDR1 is MNHEY and CDR2 is SVGEGT in the germline V gene. The CDR3 loop spans 15 amino acids. CDR3 loop: CASKTGGAGANVLTF. The DNA of the CDR3 is TGTGCCAGCAAGACAGGGGGCGCTGGGGCCAACGTCCTGACTTTC.

The V call is TRBV20-1, the J call TRBJ1-6, with 10 bases matching TRBD1. CDR1 and CDR2 from the germline V gene are DFQATT and SNEGSKA (reference sequence). This CDR3 is 13 amino acids long. After removal of 5 bases from V and 10 bases from J, the junction contained 5 bases not matched to a gene. CDR3 in DNA: TGCAGTGCTTCCGGGACAGGGGAATCACCCCTCCACTTT. This translates into CSASGTGESPLHF.

This clonotype was counted a few times. J is TRBJ2-2 and V is TRBV15; 9 bases fit TRBD2. Germline CDR1 is LNHNV and CDR2 is YYDKDF (reference sequence). Unmatched junction bases numbered 5, after V lost 1 base and J lost 5 bases. The CDR3 extends over 16 amino acids. CDR3 DNA: TGTGCCACCAGCAGAGGGGCTAGCGGGGTAACCGGGGAGCTGTTTTTT. Protein sequence: CATSRGASGVTGELFF.

This clonotype came up a few times. The chain has TRBV20-1 and TRBJ1-1; 8 nucleotides agree with TRBD1. There are 13 residues in the CDR3. CDR1 is DFQATT and CDR2 is SNEGSKA in the germline V gene (reference sequence). This chain's CDR3 is CSPTRGLDTEAFF. DNA for the CDR3: TGCAGCCCCACCAGGGGGCTGGACACTGAAGCTTTCTTT.

The chain uses TRBV20-1 and TRBJ2-1; D is undetermined. The CDR3 extends over 12 amino acids. Germline CDR1 is DFQATT and CDR2 is SNEGSKA (reference sequence). Trimming removed 5 bases from V and 3 bases from J, with 8 bases in between. The CDR3 protein is CSASLLYNEQFF. DNA for the CDR3: TGCAGTGCTTCTCTACTCTACAATGAGCAGTTCTTC.

The chain uses TRBV18 and TRBJ2-5; 9 bases match TRBD2. Germline values: CDR1 KGHSH, CDR2 LQKENI. V lost 3 bases, J lost 1 base, and 9 bases stayed unmatched. The CDR3 has 17 residues. The CDR3 sequence is CASSPRISGGAQETQYF. The CDR3 nucleotides are TGTGCCAGCTCACCGAGAATTAGCGGGGGAGCCCAAGAGACCCAGTACTTC.

The genes are TRBV7-6 and TRBJ1-5; 9 bases align to TRBD1. The V gene end was trimmed by 7 bases and the J gene end by 5 bases; junction bases not matched to a gene: 9. Germline V lookup: CDR1 SGHVS, CDR2 FNYEAQ. The length of the CDR3 is 15 residues. The CDR3 here is CASNQRDRAHQPQHF. In DNA, the CDR3 is TGTGCCAGCAACCAGCGGGACAGGGCTCATCAGCCCCAGCATTTT.

The CDR3 sequence is CASSLAMAGGSYNEQFF. The CDR3 nucleotides are TGTGCCAGCAGCTTGGCTATGGCGGGGGGCTCCTACAATGAGCAGTTCTTC. The rearrangement links TRBV5-5 to TRBJ2-1; 8 bases are a match to TRBD2. The germline CDR1 and CDR2 sequences are SGHKS and YYEKEE (reference sequence). The CDR3 loop spans 17 amino acids. V dropped 0 bases and J dropped 0; count of bases not matched to a gene: 5.

This rearrangement joins TRBV25-1 to TRBJ2-5; TRBD2 might be the D (5 bases). V dropped 10 bases and J dropped 5 bases, with 14 bases sitting between them. Germline V CDR1 and CDR2: MGHDK, SYGVNS. The CDR3 totals 12 residues. The CDR3 is CATESGGETQYF. The DNA of the CDR3 is TGTGCCACCGAAAGTGGAGGCGAGACCCAGTACTTC.

This clonotype was detected only a few times. The rearrangement uses TRBV12-3 or TRBV12-4 and TRBJ2-7; perhaps TRBD2 as D (8 bases). CDR3 length: 14 amino acids. V was pared by 5 bases and J by 6 bases, with 17 bases between. CDR3 bases: TGTGCCAGCAGTGTCGGGACAGCGGGAGTCGAGCAGTACTTC. This sequence encodes CASSVGTAGVEQYF.